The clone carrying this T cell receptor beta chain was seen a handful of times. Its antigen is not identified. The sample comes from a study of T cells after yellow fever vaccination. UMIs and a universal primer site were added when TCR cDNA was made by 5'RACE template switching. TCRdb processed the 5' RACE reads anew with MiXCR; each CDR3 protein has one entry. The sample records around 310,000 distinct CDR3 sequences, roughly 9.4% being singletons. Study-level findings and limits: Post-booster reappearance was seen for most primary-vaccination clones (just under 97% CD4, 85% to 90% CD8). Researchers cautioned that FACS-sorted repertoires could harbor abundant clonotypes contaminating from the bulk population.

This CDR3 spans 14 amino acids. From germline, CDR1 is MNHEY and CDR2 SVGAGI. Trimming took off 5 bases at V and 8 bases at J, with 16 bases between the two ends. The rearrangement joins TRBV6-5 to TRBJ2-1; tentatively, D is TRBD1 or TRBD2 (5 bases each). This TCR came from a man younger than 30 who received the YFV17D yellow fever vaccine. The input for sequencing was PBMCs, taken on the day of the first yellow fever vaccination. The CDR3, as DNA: TGTGCCAGCAGTCACGGGACCCTGCCCGATGAGCAGTTCTTC. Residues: CASSHGTLPDEQFF.